These 19 T cell receptor beta chains came from one sample sequenced in a study of blood T cell repertoires in COVID-19. Sequenced by immunoSEQ multiplex PCR; TCRdb stores in-frame clones only, minus some. The data hold 70,000 to 95,000 clones, with almost 95% observed a single time. The sequencing input was peripheral blood. The receptors originated from a woman in her fifties or sixties with active COVID-19.

This clone appeared a single time. The chain links TRBV5-1 to TRBJ2-5, with TRBD1 as a possible D gene (7 bases). Trimming left V 0 bases short and J 5 bases short, with 14 bases between. CDR1 is SGHRS, CDR2 YFSETQ, per germline. There are 15 residues in the CDR3. The CDR3 DNA is TGCGCCAGCAGCTTGGCCGTCAGGGGGAGGGAGACCCAGTACTTC. This sequence encodes CASSLAVRGRETQYF.

Turning to this clone: The same CDR3 arises from other DNA sequences in this sample as well. The V call is TRBV24-1, the J call TRBJ1-2; 7 nucleotides match TRBD1. CDR3 size: 15 residues. V lost 3 bases and J lost 3; bases outside the gene matches: 6. CDR1 is KGHDR and CDR2 is SFDVKD in the germline V gene. The CDR3 reads CATSDRDSLHYGYTF. DNA of the CDR3: TGTGCCACCAGTGATCGGGACAGTCTTCACTATGGCTACACCTTC.

The chain has TRBV27 and TRBJ2-7; D might be TRBD1 (5 bases). The CDR3 loop spans 16 amino acids. Germline V CDR1 and CDR2: MNHEY, SMNVEV (reference sequence). V was trimmed by 5 bases and J by 1 base, leaving 18 bases between them. CDR3 sequence reads: CASSPMLGQGSYEQYF. The DNA of the CDR3 is TGTGCCAGCAGTCCAATGCTCGGGCAGGGATCCTACGAGCAGTACTTC.

The J gene is TRBJ1-1, the V gene TRBV27, with D tentatively TRBD1 (5 bases). V was trimmed by 2 bases and J by 4 bases, leaving 23 bases between them. The germline V gene has CDR1 MNHEY and CDR2 SMNVEV (reference sequence). The CDR3 is made up of 18 amino acids. DNA for the CDR3: TGTGCCAGCAGTTTACCGAGTTTGGGGCGGAGATTTTTCACTGAAGCTTTCTTT. This codes for CASSLPSLGRRFFTEAFF.

This chain connects TRBV28 to TRBJ1-2; maybe TRBD1 (6 bases). The CDR3 length is 15 residues. Looked up from germline, CDR1 is MDHEN and CDR2 is SYDVKM. V was clipped by 2 bases and J by 3 bases, with 13 bases between them. The CDR3 nucleotides read TGTGCCAGCAGTTTAGGGACACTCCCCTACTATGGCTACACCTTC. The encoded protein is CASSLGTLPYYGYTF.

This chain uses TRBV5-1 with TRBJ2-7; the match to TRBD1 covers 7 bases. The CDR3 sequence is 14 residues long. The J segment lost 4 bases and the V segment lost 1 base, leaving 5 bases of the junction unmatched. Germline V gives CDR1 SGHRS, CDR2 YFSETQ. CDR3 region: CASSLQGQFYEQYF. The DNA of the CDR3 is TGCGCCAGCAGCTTGCAGGGACAGTTTTACGAGCAGTACTTC. The entire variable domain, with the rest obtained from reference TRBV5-1 and TRBJ2-7, is as follows: KAGVTQTPRYLIKTRGQQVTLSCSPISGHRSVSWYQQTPGQGLQFLFEYFSETQRNKGNFPGRFSGRQFSNSRSEMNVSTLELGDSALYLCASSLQGQFYEQYFGPGTRLTVT.

The genes are TRBV3-1 (or the pseudogene TRBV3-2) and TRBJ2-3; TRBD2 is a possible D gene (7 bases). The CDR3 is 15 residues long. The V end was cut by 5 bases, the J end by 8 bases, with 20 bases between. In germline, CDR1 is LGHDT, CDR2 YNNKEL (reference sequence). The CDR3 nucleotides are TGTGCCAGCAGCGACAGGCAGGGAGGGACGACTACGCAGTATTTT. Its translation is CASSDRQGGTTTQYF.

The chain joins TRBV28 to TRBJ2-7, with D unclear. The germline V gene encodes CDR1 MDHEN and CDR2 SYDVKM. V shed 3 bases and J shed 4 bases, with 13 bases lying between them. CDR3 length: 14 amino acids. CDR3 amino acids: CASSLLGDLYEQYF. The DNA of the CDR3 is TGTGCCAGCAGTTTGTTAGGAGACTTATACGAGCAGTACTTC. Full variable domain (rest looked up from reference TRBV28 and TRBJ2-7): DVKVTQSSRYLVKRTGEKVFLECVQDMDHENMFWYRQDPGLGLRLIYFSYDVKMKEKGDIPEGYSVSREKKERFSLILESASTNQTSMYLCASSLLGDLYEQYFGPGTRLTVT.

This clone was recorded once. This chain joins TRBV5-4 and TRBJ1-6; 9 positions match TRBD1. In germline, CDR1 is SGHNT, CDR2 YYREEE (reference sequence). The CDR3 has 16 amino acids. The V and J ends lost 3 bases and 9 bases, in that order; junction bases with no gene match: 10. CDR3 DNA sequence: TGTGCCAGCAGCTCCCCGCCGGGACAGGGTAGTTCACCCCTCCACTTT. Residues: CASSSPPGQGSSPLHF. Looking up the rest from reference TRBV5-4 and TRBJ1-6 gives the full variable domain: ETGVTQSPTHLIKTRGQQVTLRCSSQSGHNTVSWYQQALGQGPQFIFQYYREEENGRGNFPPRFSGLQFPNYSSELNVNALELDDSALYLCASSSPPGQGSSPLHFGNGTRLTVT.

This sequence joins TRBV14 and TRBJ2-3, with a tentative D call TRBD2 (5 bases). Germline CDR1 SGHDN, CDR2 FVKESK. Trimming took off 4 bases at V and 8 bases at J, with 10 bases between the two ends. This CDR3 spans 12 amino acids. The CDR3 sequence is CASSLTSGTQYF. The CDR3, as DNA: TGTGCCAGCAGCCTCACTAGTGGTACGCAGTATTTT.

This clone was seen only a few times. The chain has TRBV5-1 and TRBJ1-2; tentative D call: TRBD1 (5 bases). The CDR3 loop spans 18 amino acids. Trimming pared 0 bases from V and 0 bases from J, leaving 18 bases between. The germline V gene has CDR1 SGHRS and CDR2 YFSETQ. For the CDR3, the DNA is TGCGCCAGCAGCTTGGCCGGGACTGGCAGGGCCACTAACTATGGCTACACCTTC. Translating it yields CASSLAGTGRATNYGYTF.

This clone was counted a single time. The V call is TRBV9, the J call TRBJ1-5; D might be TRBD1 (6 bases). This CDR3 has 15 residues. CDR1 SGDLS and CDR2 YYNGEE come from the germline V gene. Deletions cut 4 bases from V and 9 bases from J, with 20 bases between. The CDR3 nucleotides read TGTGCCAGCAGCCTGGCGGGGGCGGCTAATGGGCCCCAGCATTTT. This sequence encodes CASSLAGAANGPQHF.

Written as DNA, the CDR3 is TGTGCCAGTAGTACTTGGGGACAGGGGAAACACGAGCAGTACTTC. Its protein is CASSTWGQGKHEQYF. The genes are TRBV19 and TRBJ2-7; 10 nucleotides agree with TRBD1. The CDR3 is 15 amino acids. Germline V gives CDR1 LNHDA, CDR2 SQIVND (reference sequence). Trimming took 4 bases from V and 5 from J; bases not matched to a gene: 8.

The gene calls are TRBV7-9 and TRBJ1-2; 7 bases are shared with TRBD1. The J segment lost 0 bases and the V segment lost 1 base, leaving 5 bases of the junction unmatched. Germline V gene sequence: CDR1 SEHNR, CDR2 FQNEAQ (reference sequence). The CDR3 is 16 amino acids. CDR3 region: CASSLDGDSANYGYTF. The DNA of the CDR3 is TGTGCCAGCAGCTTAGATGGGGACAGCGCTAACTATGGCTACACCTTC.

J is TRBJ1-2 and V is TRBV24-1, with unresolved D. Trimming took 10 bases from V and 7 from J, leaving 6 bases between them. The CDR3 spans 9 residues. Per germline, CDR1 KGHDR and CDR2 SFDVKD. CDR3 loop: CATAAGYTF. The CDR3 nucleotides are TGTGCCACGGCTGCTGGCTACACCTTC.

This clone was counted a single time. The chain uses TRBV6-6 and TRBJ1-2; a weak D match, TRBD1 (6 bases). The germline CDR1 and CDR2 sequences are MNHNY and SVGAGI (reference sequence). The CDR3 is 11 residues long. Trimming removed 8 bases from V and 2 bases from J, with 6 bases in between. CDR3 sequence reads: CASGQNYGYTF. The CDR3 region has the DNA TGTGCCAGCGGACAGAACTATGGCTACACCTTC.

The rearrangement links TRBV6-6 to TRBJ1-1; D is ambiguous. CDR1 is MNHNY, CDR2 SVGAGI, per germline (reference sequence). V lost 6 bases to trimming and J lost 13 bases, with 18 bases between them. The CDR3 runs 12 residues. Here the CDR3 reads CASSPREEMVFF. Written as DNA, the CDR3 is TGTGCCAGCAGCCCGAGGGAGGAAATGGTTTTCTTT.

The rearrangement links TRBV18 to TRBJ2-7, with D possibly matching TRBD1 (6 bases). Per germline, CDR1 KGHSH and CDR2 LQKENI. The CDR3 length is 14 residues. Trimming shortened V by 2 bases and J by 2 bases, and 10 bases separated the two germline ends. Here the CDR3 reads CASSPGGQTYEQYF. DNA for the CDR3: TGTGCCAGCTCACCAGGGGGACAAACCTACGAGCAGTACTTC.

The chain joins TRBV30 to TRBJ1-6; no definite D call. The length of the CDR3 is 13 residues. The germline V and J ends were trimmed by 1 base and 5 bases, with 6 bases remaining between them. From germline, CDR1 is GTSNPN and CDR2 SVGIG (reference sequence). CDR3 in amino acids: CAWSEQNNSPLHF. The DNA for the CDR3 is TGTGCCTGGAGTGAACAGAATAATTCACCCCTCCACTTT.